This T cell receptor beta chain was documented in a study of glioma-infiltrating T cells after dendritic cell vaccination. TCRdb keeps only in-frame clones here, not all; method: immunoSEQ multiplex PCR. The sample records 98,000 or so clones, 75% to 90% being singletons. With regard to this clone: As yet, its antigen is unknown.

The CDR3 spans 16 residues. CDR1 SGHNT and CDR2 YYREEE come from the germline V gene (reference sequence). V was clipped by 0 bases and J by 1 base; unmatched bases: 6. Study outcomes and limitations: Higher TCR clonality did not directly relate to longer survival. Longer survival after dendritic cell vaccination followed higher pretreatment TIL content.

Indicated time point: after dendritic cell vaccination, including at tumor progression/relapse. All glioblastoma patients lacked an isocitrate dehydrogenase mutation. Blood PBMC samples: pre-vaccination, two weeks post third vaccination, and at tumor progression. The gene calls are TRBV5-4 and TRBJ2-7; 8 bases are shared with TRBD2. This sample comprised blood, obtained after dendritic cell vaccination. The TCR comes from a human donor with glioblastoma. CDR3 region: CASSLGSGTLSYEQYF. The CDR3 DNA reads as TGTGCCAGCAGCTTGGGTAGCGGGACCTTATCCTACGAGCAGTACTTC.